This TCR beta chain was found in a study of T cell repertoires in cytomegalovirus infection. The CDR3 has 15 residues. J lost 3 bases, V lost 6 bases, and 8 bases had no gene match. Germline V gene lookup returns CDR1 MNHEY and CDR2 SMNVEV (reference sequence). This clonotype was seen only a few times. TCRdb used MiXCR to reprocess the reads, holding one entry per CDR3 protein. Among some 180,000 distinct CDR3 sequences listed, about a sixth were seen once. Sequencing used CD8+ T cells from PBMCs. The TCR comes from a human donor in good health (CMV status not recorded). Some clones in this sample may be carry-over from other donors' samples. This chain joins TRBV27 and TRBJ1-1, with 9 bases fitting TRBD1. In nucleotides, the CDR3 is TGTGCCAGCAGGACCCGGGACAGGGTCGACACTGAAGCTTTCTTT. It yields the protein CASRTRDRVDTEAFF.